Listed below are T cell receptor beta chains from one sample, sequenced in a study of post-analysis software for immune sequencing data. Each CDR3 protein is one row after TCRdb ran MiXCR on the PCR reads. The sample carries around 500,000 distinct CDR3 sequences, about a third recorded once. Sequencing input: blood. The source of these receptors is a girl under 18 with multiple sclerosis. Both conserved end residues are part of each CDR3. Fields, in order: D gene, J gene, V gene, clone size, CDR3 protein, CDR3 DNA. D genes are given only for firm matches. Not all rows give a size; the values are once, few, many and, for expanded clones, a class.

D: .
J: TRBJ1-5
V: TRBV6-2/TRBV6-3
size: .
CDR3: CASMGILDRGYPQPQHF
DNA: TGTGCCAGCATGGGGATTCTAGACAGAGGCTACCCTCAGCCCCAGCATTTT

D: .
J: TRBJ2-7
V: TRBV29-1
size: many
CDR3: CSVVWGSLGEQYF
DNA: TGCAGCGTTGTGTGGGGTTCCCTCGGCGAGCAGTACTTC

D: TRBD2
J: TRBJ2-7
V: TRBV4-2
size: .
CDR3: CASSQDEGGGANSYEQYF
DNA: TGTGCCAGCAGCCAAGATGAGGGCGGGGGGGCCAATTCCTACGAGCAGTACTTC

D: TRBD1
J: TRBJ1-2
V: TRBV6-1
size: .
CDR3: CASSVAGQIMYGYTF
DNA: TGTGCCAGCAGTGTTGCGGGACAGATAATGTATGGCTACACCTTC

D: .
J: TRBJ2-5
V: TRBV6-2/TRBV6-3
size: few
CDR3: CASSPSLIQETQYF
DNA: TGTGCCAGCAGCCCCAGTTTGATACAAGAGACCCAGTACTTC

D: TRBD2
J: TRBJ2-7
V: TRBV9
size: .
CDR3: CASSPGLYYEQYF
DNA: TGTGCCAGCAGCCCGGGACTATACTACGAGCAGTACTTC

D: TRBD1
J: TRBJ2-1
V: TRBV11-3
size: few
CDR3: CASSPRQGTDNEQFF
DNA: TGTGCCAGCAGCCCCAGACAGGGGACGGACAATGAGCAGTTCTTC

D: .
J: TRBJ1-2
V: TRBV29-1
size: few
CDR3: CSVEDGKANYGYTF
DNA: TGCAGCGTTGAAGATGGCAAAGCTAACTATGGCTACACCTTC

D: .
J: TRBJ1-4
V: TRBV4-2
size: .
CDR3: CASSQVEVGENEKLFF
DNA: TGTGCCAGCAGCCAAGTAGAAGTTGGTGAGAATGAAAAACTGTTTTTT

D: TRBD2
J: TRBJ2-5
V: TRBV9
size: many
CDR3: CASGSSGGPQETQYF
DNA: TGTGCCAGCGGATCTAGCGGGGGTCCACAAGAGACCCAGTACTTC

D: TRBD2
J: TRBJ2-3
V: TRBV11-2
size: .
CDR3: CASNRAGPMDTQYF
DNA: TGTGCCAGCAATAGAGCGGGGCCCATGGATACGCAGTATTTT

D: .
J: TRBJ1-2
V: TRBV5-1
size: .
CDR3: CASSLSDNYGYTF
DNA: TGCGCCAGCAGCTTGTCGGACAACTATGGCTACACCTTC

D: TRBD1
J: TRBJ2-5
V: TRBV6-1
size: few
CDR3: CASSRNIPGQGAETQYF
DNA: TGTGCCAGCAGTCGAAATATTCCGGGACAGGGGGCCGAGACCCAGTACTTC

D: .
J: TRBJ2-5
V: TRBV5-5
size: .
CDR3: CASGLVGETQYF
DNA: TGTGCCAGCGGCTTGGTAGGAGAGACCCAGTACTTC

D: .
J: TRBJ2-5
V: TRBV7-6
size: many
CDR3: CASSPDLVQTQYF
DNA: TGTGCCAGCAGCCCTGACCTCGTACAGACCCAGTACTTC

D: .
J: TRBJ1-2
V: TRBV20-1
size: few
CDR3: CSAGSGDYGYTF
DNA: TGCAGTGCCGGGTCGGGGGATTATGGCTACACCTTC

D: TRBD1
J: TRBJ1-6
V: TRBV6-6
size: few
CDR3: CASSWDRGRSPLHF
DNA: TGTGCCAGCAGTTGGGACAGGGGGCGGTCACCCCTCCACTTT

D: TRBD2
J: TRBJ2-1
V: TRBV6-5
size: few
CDR3: CASKREPHNEQFF
DNA: TGTGCCAGTAAGCGGGAGCCCCACAATGAGCAGTTCTTC

D: .
J: TRBJ1-2
V: TRBV6-6
size: .
CDR3: CASSYSQGSNYGYTF
DNA: TGTGCCAGCAGTTACTCGCAGGGGTCGAACTATGGCTACACCTTC

D: TRBD2
J: TRBJ2-7
V: TRBV5-1
size: .
CDR3: CASRNGLAGGKSSYEQYF
DNA: TGCGCCAGCAGAAACGGACTAGCGGGGGGGAAGAGCTCCTACGAGCAGTACTTC